The 16 T cell receptor beta chains below all came from one sample that was sequenced in a study of long-term antiretroviral therapy in people with HIV. At the survey level, the v3.0 immunoSEQ assay was run. Here immunoSEQ multiplex PCR was the method, and the copy in TCRdb shows in-frame clones only, minus some. This table holds 9,000 or so clones, approximately 78% found once. Sequences were derived from unsorted PBMCs, sampled 0.6 years before starting antiretroviral therapy. The receptors were gathered from a man between 40 and 49 years old with HIV.

V usage is TRBV5-1 and J usage is TRBJ2-3; D may be TRBD2 (6 bases). Germline V gene data show CDR1 as SGHRS and CDR2 as YFSETQ. CDR3 length: 15 amino acids. Trimming took 2 bases from V and 5 from J, leaving 15 bases between them. The CDR3 coding sequence is TGCGCCAGCAGCTTTAGCGGAATGCTCCGAGATACGCAGTATTTT. Translation gives CASSFSGMLRDTQYF.

This clone has only a few counts. Other DNA sequences of this sample code for an identical CDR3. The chain carries TRBV6-5 and TRBJ1-5; weak D call: TRBD1 (5 bases). Germline V lookup: CDR1 MNHEY, CDR2 SVGAGI. The length of the CDR3 is 15 residues. Trimming stripped 5 bases from V and 3 bases from J, with 14 bases between. Here the CDR3 DNA reads TGTGCCAGCAGTGTAGGCCCAGGGATCAATCAGCCCCAGCATTTT. Its protein product is CASSVGPGINQPQHF.

The J gene is TRBJ1-1, the V gene TRBV29-1, with a weak D call TRBD1 (5 bases). The CDR3 runs to 12 residues. Germline V lookup: CDR1 SQVTM, CDR2 ANQGSEA. Trimming took 6 bases from V and 4 from J, leaving 12 bases between them. CDR3 sequence: CSVTEGGTEAFF. The CDR3, as DNA: TGCAGCGTGACAGAAGGAGGCACTGAAGCTTTCTTT.

This clone showed up just a few times. V is TRBV19 and J is TRBJ2-7; D is perhaps TRBD2 (6 bases). The CDR3 runs 15 residues. Germline V gene data show CDR1 as LNHDA and CDR2 as SQIVND (reference sequence). The V end lost 5 bases, the J end lost 1 base, and 15 bases lay between the germline ends. In DNA, the CDR3 is TGTGCCAGTAGTCCCCCGGGACTCCAATCCTACGAGCAGTACTTC. Its protein product is CASSPPGLQSYEQYF.

CDR3 sequence reads: CASSFTGTGRNQPQHF. CDR3 sequence (DNA): TGTGCCAGCAGTTTTACCGGGACAGGTCGGAATCAGCCCCAGCATTTT. The rearrangement uses TRBV27 and TRBJ1-5, with TRBD1 matching 8 bases. The germline gives CDR1 MNHEY, CDR2 SMNVEV (reference sequence). The V gene end was trimmed by 3 bases and the J gene end by 4 bases; junction bases not matched to a gene: 8. CDR3 length equals 16 residues.

The rearrangement links TRBV4-1 to TRBJ2-3, with a possible D match to TRBD1 (7 bases). V was cut by 0 bases and J by 5 bases, with 12 bases left in between. This CDR3 has 15 residues. Germline V lookup: CDR1 MGHRA, CDR2 YSYEKL. The CDR3 protein is CASSQDWQGGDTQYF. The CDR3 nucleotides read TGCGCCAGCAGCCAAGATTGGCAGGGGGGAGATACGCAGTATTTT.

This sequence joins TRBV9 and TRBJ2-3; D possibly corresponds to TRBD2 (7 bases). Germline-derived CDR1 and CDR2 are SGDLS and YYNGEE. The V end lost 0 bases, the J end lost 2 bases, and 16 bases lay between the germline ends. The CDR3 spans 17 residues. The CDR3 spells CASSVDRRGAYTDTQYF. The CDR3 coding sequence is TGTGCCAGCAGCGTAGACCGACGGGGGGCGTACACAGATACGCAGTATTTT.

The chain joins TRBV14 to TRBJ1-2; no definite D call. CDR1 is SGHDN, CDR2 FVKESK, per germline. Deletions cut 5 bases from V and 1 base from J, with 8 bases between. This CDR3 is built from 13 residues. Here the CDR3 reads CASSAEINYGYTF. For the CDR3, the DNA is TGTGCCAGCAGCGCCGAGATTAACTATGGCTACACCTTC.

The chain combines TRBV27 with TRBJ1-5, with a tentative D call TRBD1 (6 bases). Germline values: CDR1 MNHEY, CDR2 SMNVEV (reference sequence). Trimming left V 5 bases short and J 8 bases short, with 13 bases between. CDR3 length: 13 amino acids. This chain's CDR3 is CASSLQGAEPQHF. The CDR3 DNA sequence: TGTGCCAGCAGTCTACAGGGAGCGGAGCCCCAGCATTTT.

The rearrangement uses TRBV19 and TRBJ1-4; TRBD1 might be the D (5 bases). CDR3 size: 15 residues. V shed 8 bases and J shed 4 bases, with 17 bases lying between them. CDR1 and CDR2 from the germline V gene are LNHDA and SQIVND (reference sequence). The CDR3 nucleotides are TGTGCCAGTGGAGAAACGGGACTTCATAATGAAAAACTGTTTTTT. Protein: CASGETGLHNEKLFF.

In nucleotides, the CDR3 is TGTGCCAGTAGTATAGGGACAGACACCGGGGAGCTGTTTTTT. It specifies CASSIGTDTGELFF. V usage is TRBV19 and J usage is TRBJ2-2, with a tentative D call TRBD1 (6 bases). The V and J ends lost 1 base and 3 bases respectively, with 6 bases between them. The CDR3 is 14 residues long. CDR1 and CDR2 from the germline V gene are LNHDA and SQIVND (reference sequence).

V is TRBV11-2 and J is TRBJ2-5; no firm D call. Germline CDR1 reads SGHAT; CDR2 reads FQNNGV. The CDR3 loop spans 13 amino acids. The V and J ends lost 3 bases and 4 bases respectively, with 9 bases between them. The chain's CDR3 is CASSFTQTETQYF. CDR3 bases: TGTGCCAGCAGCTTTACGCAGACAGAGACCCAGTACTTC.

The chain combines TRBV28 with TRBJ1-1, with a tentative D call TRBD1 (6 bases). Per germline, CDR1 MDHEN and CDR2 SYDVKM. The ends were cut back, 6 bases at V and 1 base at J, with 12 bases in the middle. CDR3 length: 14 amino acids. The CDR3 is CASRVGQQNTEAFF. In DNA form, the CDR3 reads TGTGCCAGCAGGGTAGGACAGCAGAACACTGAAGCTTTCTTT. Based on the CDR3 plus reference TRBV28 and TRBJ1-1, the full variable domain is DVKVTQSSRYLVKRTGEKVFLECVQDMDHENMFWYRQDPGLGLRLIYFSYDVKMKEKGDIPEGYSVSREKKERFSLILESASTNQTSMYLCASRVGQQNTEAFFGQGTRLTVV.

This clone appeared once. The chain recombines TRBV9 with TRBJ1-1; D not certain. CDR1 and CDR2 from the germline V gene are SGDLS and YYNGEE. V lost 3 bases and J lost 0, with 6 bases in between. CDR3 length: 13 residues. The CDR3 reads CASSEGMNTEAFF. DNA for the CDR3: TGTGCCAGCAGCGAGGGAATGAACACTGAAGCTTTCTTT.

The chain is built from TRBV6-1 and TRBJ2-5; D is unresolved. Per the germline V gene, CDR1 is MNHNS and CDR2 is SASEGT. V dropped 7 bases and J dropped 0 bases, with 12 bases sitting between them. This CDR3 has 14 residues. The CDR3 is CASTSTRYQETQYF. Here the CDR3 DNA reads TGTGCCAGCACTTCGACCAGGTACCAAGAGACCCAGTACTTC.

The chain is built from TRBV4-2 and TRBJ2-1; tentatively, D is TRBD2 (7 bases). The CDR3 is made up of 15 amino acids. Trimming cost V 0 bases and J 7 bases, with 13 bases left between them. The germline V gene encodes CDR1 LGHNA and CDR2 YNFKEQ. CDR3 sequence reads: CASSQDRGGGNEQFF. The CDR3 region has the DNA TGTGCCAGCAGCCAAGATAGGGGGGGAGGGAATGAGCAGTTCTTC.